The 21 T cell receptor beta chains below all came from one sample that was sequenced in a study of T cells after yellow fever vaccination (dated by TCRdb to the late 2010s). The library was generated by 5' RACE. Sequencing relied on an Illumina NovaSeq 6000. TCRdb took the public reads, trimmed them with fastp at Q25, ran MiXCR for clone calling and kept in-frame beta chains. Rows are unified per CDR3 protein, each entry keeping the most common DNA and genes. Counted in this sample were some 320,000 distinct CDR3 sequences; approximately 4% of them appeared once. Of the sample, roughly 24% falls within the top ten clones. The treatment or condition label, read with the paper, signifies: live attenuated yellow fever vaccine strain. Material: PBMCs, obtained 5 days after the yellow fever booster vaccination. The receptors derive from a man aged 18 to 29 who received the YFV17D yellow fever vaccine.

This clonotype was seen many times. J is TRBJ2-3 and V is TRBV4-2, with 16 bases matching TRBD2. This CDR3 spans 18 amino acids. Looked up from germline, CDR1 is LGHNA and CDR2 is YNFKEQ. Losses at the gene ends were 4 bases for V and 0 bases for J; bases not matched to a gene: 4. The CDR3 reads CASSLGLAGGTSTDTQYF. Written as DNA, the CDR3 is TGTGCCAGCAGCCTGGGACTAGCGGGGGGGACCAGCACAGATACGCAGTATTTT.

This sequence joins TRBV28 and TRBJ2-1, with D possibly called TRBD1 or TRBD2 (6 bases each). Trimming shortened V by 5 bases and J by 1 base, and 15 bases separated the two germline ends. CDR1 and CDR2 from the germline V gene are MDHEN and SYDVKM. The CDR3 contains 16 residues. CDR3: CASSPSGAASYNEQFF. CDR3 nucleotide sequence: TGTGCCAGCAGTCCCTCGGGGGCCGCGTCCTACAATGAGCAGTTCTTC. Variable domain in full (rest from reference TRBV28 and TRBJ2-1): DVKVTQSSRYLVKRTGEKVFLECVQDMDHENMFWYRQDPGLGLRLIYFSYDVKMKEKGDIPEGYSVSREKKERFSLILESASTNQTSMYLCASSPSGAASYNEQFFGPGTRLTVL.

This sequence joins TRBV28 and TRBJ2-5, with D maybe TRBD2 (5 bases). The CDR3 is made up of 14 amino acids. The V gene's germline CDR1 is MDHEN and CDR2 SYDVKM. V lost 5 bases, J lost 4 bases, and 14 bases lay in between. The CDR3 region is CASSTGRGGETQYF. In DNA, the CDR3 is TGTGCCAGCAGTACCGGACGGGGTGGAGAGACCCAGTACTTC.

This clonotype was observed a few times. The chain employs TRBV25-1 and TRBJ1-5; the D is unclear. Trimming shortened V by 4 bases and J by 2 bases, and 9 bases separated the two germline ends. Germline CDR1 MGHDK, CDR2 SYGVNS. The CDR3 is 14 amino acids. In DNA form, the CDR3 reads TGTGCCAGCAGTGGGGAGGGCGGCAATCAGCCCCAGCATTTT. Amino acid sequence: CASSGEGGNQPQHF.

This clonotype was detected ten times or more. The gene calls are TRBV9 and TRBJ2-5; D perhaps matches TRBD1 (6 bases). V was shortened by 4 bases and J by 4 bases, with 20 bases between the two germline ends. The CDR3 is made up of 16 amino acids. Germline lookup yields CDR1 SGDLS and CDR2 YYNGEE. The CDR3 is CASSPTAGVQGETQYF. Written as DNA, the CDR3 is TGTGCCAGCAGCCCAACCGCAGGGGTTCAAGGAGAGACCCAGTACTTC.

In this sample, this clonotype turned up a few times. Germline and junction disagree at one end, which may indicate a read error. As DNA, the CDR3 is TGTGCCAGCAGTCTATCGGGGGGGCCCCAGCATTTT. Translation gives CASSLSGGPQHF. V is TRBV27 and J is TRBJ1-5, with D perhaps TRBD1 (5 bases). The CDR3 length is 12 residues. Germline assignment: CDR1 MNHEY and CDR2 SMNVEV (reference sequence).

The genes are TRBV4-2 and TRBJ1-4; D gene uncertain. The V gene's germline CDR1 is LGHNA and CDR2 YNFKEQ. This CDR3 spans 13 amino acids. The V end lost 6 bases, the J end lost 4 bases, and 9 bases lay between the germline ends. The CDR3 region is CASRDDGNEKLFF. DNA for the CDR3: TGTGCCAGCAGGGACGACGGTAATGAAAAACTGTTTTTT.

This clonotype was seen many times. The J gene is TRBJ2-1, the V gene TRBV12-3 or TRBV12-4; 13 bases are shared with TRBD2. V gave up 5 bases and J gave up 8 bases; unmatched junction bases: 3. This CDR3 region has 14 residues. For the CDR3, the DNA is TGTGCCAGCAGTCAGGGACTAGCGGGGTATGAGCAGTTCTTC. It encodes CASSQGLAGYEQFF.

This clonotype was observed at least ten times. This sequence joins TRBV14 and TRBJ1-1; D unclear. Germline-derived CDR1 and CDR2 are SGHDN and FVKESK. The CDR3 has 18 amino acids. V lost 0 bases, J lost 0 bases, and 17 bases lay in between. In DNA, the CDR3 is TGTGCCAGCAGCCAAGATGGGGTGAGAGGTAGGATGAACACTGAAGCTTTCTTT. Its translation: CASSQDGVRGRMNTEAFF.

In nucleotides, the CDR3 is TGCAGCGTTGGGGACAGGGCGGGCACTGAAGCTTTCTTT. This codes for CSVGDRAGTEAFF. The V call is TRBV29-1, the J call TRBJ1-1, with TRBD1 matching 9 bases. Germline V gene lookup returns CDR1 SQVTM and CDR2 ANQGSEA. The CDR3 length is 13 residues. J gave up 4 bases and V 4 bases, and 4 bases lay outside the gene matches.

This clonotype was found many times. This chain joins TRBV29-1 and TRBJ1-2; 7 bases map to TRBD1. Trimming at V came to 7 bases and at J to 5 bases, leaving 10 bases not matched to a gene. The CDR3 totals 13 residues. CDR1 and CDR2 from the germline V gene are SQVTM and ANQGSEA. This CDR3 is CSASEGAGYGYTF. The CDR3, as DNA: TGCAGCGCCTCGGAGGGGGCAGGGTATGGCTACACCTTC.

This clonotype appeared a few times. V usage is TRBV27 and J usage is TRBJ2-5; D remains unclear. Germline lookup yields CDR1 MNHEY and CDR2 SMNVEV (reference sequence). The CDR3 length is 15 residues. Trimming took off 0 bases at V and 1 base at J, with 9 bases between the two ends. CDR3 sequence: CASSLSSPAQETQYF. The CDR3 bases are TGTGCCAGCAGTTTATCCTCACCGGCCCAAGAGACCCAGTACTTC.

This rearrangement joins TRBV24-1 to TRBJ2-5; TRBD2 agrees at 7 bases. The junction had 8 bases not matched to a gene; V was cut back by 0 bases and J by 5 bases. The CDR3 consists of 16 residues. In germline, CDR1 is KGHDR, CDR2 SFDVKD. CDR3 region: CATSDLRSREGETQYF. The CDR3 nucleotides are TGTGCCACCAGTGATTTGCGGTCCAGGGAGGGGGAGACCCAGTACTTC.

J is TRBJ2-3 and V is TRBV20-1; perhaps TRBD2 as D (5 bases). V was trimmed by 6 bases and J by 4 bases, leaving 20 bases between them. From germline, CDR1 is DFQATT and CDR2 SNEGSKA (reference sequence). This CDR3 is 15 amino acids long. In DNA form, the CDR3 reads TGCAGTGCCGAGGGAATCCAGAACCGGCCAGATACGCAGTATTTT. This gives the protein CSAEGIQNRPDTQYF.

This clonotype was counted ten times or more. The V and J genes are TRBV24-1 and TRBJ2-1; 15 nucleotides align to TRBD2. Per the germline V gene, CDR1 is KGHDR and CDR2 is SFDVKD. After removal of 6 bases from V and 10 bases from J, the junction contained 6 bases not matched to a gene. The CDR3 is made up of 15 amino acids. The CDR3 protein is CATSRWTSGGGEQFF. The DNA for the CDR3 is TGTGCCACCAGTCGGTGGACTAGCGGGGGGGGCGAGCAGTTCTTC.

This clonotype has only a few counts. This chain uses TRBV7-8 with TRBJ2-1; TRBD1 matches at 10 bases. V lost 6 bases to trimming and J lost 3 bases; unmatched junction nucleotides: 2. Per the germline V gene, CDR1 is SGHVS and CDR2 is FQNEAQ. The CDR3 has 14 amino acids. CDR3: CASRGQGYYNEQFF. The CDR3 DNA reads as TGTGCCAGCAGGGGACAGGGGTACTACAATGAGCAGTTCTTC.

Only a few counts were recorded for this clonotype. The chain's CDR3 is CASSRRGEDTQYF. In DNA form, the CDR3 reads TGTGCCAGCAGTCGTCGGGGTGAAGATACGCAGTATTTT. V gene TRBV2 combines with J gene TRBJ2-3, with D maybe TRBD2 (5 bases). The germline V gene encodes CDR1 SNHLY and CDR2 FYNNEI. V was clipped by 5 bases and J by 5 bases, with 11 bases between them. This CDR3 is built from 13 residues.

The rearrangement joins TRBV3-1 to TRBJ1-2, with 10 bases matching TRBD1. V shed 3 bases, J shed 8 bases, and the junction held 12 bases outside the gene matches. There are 16 residues in the CDR3. Germline values: CDR1 LGHDT, CDR2 YNNKEL (reference sequence). The CDR3 sequence: CASSHDRGPFWGGYTF. The CDR3 bases are TGTGCCAGCAGCCACGACAGGGGGCCCTTTTGGGGGGGCTACACCTTC.

This clonotype was found many times. The junction and the germline gene differ at one end; a read error may be behind it. The chain recombines TRBV7-2 with TRBJ2-1; 12 positions agree with TRBD2. The V gene's germline CDR1 is SGHTA and CDR2 FQGNSA. This CDR3 comprises 15 residues. This chain's CDR3 is CASSLAGGTYNEQFF. Written as DNA, the CDR3 is TGTGCCAGCAGCCTAGCGGGGGGGACTTACAATGAGCAGTTCTTC.

This clonotype has a count of ten or more. The chain carries TRBV5-3 and TRBJ2-7, with no clear D. TRBV5-3 is an ORF; its function is uncertain. The CDR3 is 15 amino acids. With 4 bases removed from V and 1 base from J, the gap between germline ends came to 15 bases. The CDR3 reads CARSPRPSKSYEQYV. In DNA, the CDR3 is TGTGCCAGAAGCCCCCGGCCCTCTAAATCCTACGAGCAGTACGTC.

The rearrangement links TRBV12-3 or TRBV12-4 to TRBJ2-3, with D possibly TRBD1 on 6 matching bases. Trimming pared 7 bases from V and 5 bases from J, leaving 22 bases between. This CDR3 has 16 residues. In DNA form, the CDR3 reads TGTGCCAGCACCACCCGACGGCAGGGGCATAGAGATACGCAGTATTTT. Translated, it gives CASTTRRQGHRDTQYF.